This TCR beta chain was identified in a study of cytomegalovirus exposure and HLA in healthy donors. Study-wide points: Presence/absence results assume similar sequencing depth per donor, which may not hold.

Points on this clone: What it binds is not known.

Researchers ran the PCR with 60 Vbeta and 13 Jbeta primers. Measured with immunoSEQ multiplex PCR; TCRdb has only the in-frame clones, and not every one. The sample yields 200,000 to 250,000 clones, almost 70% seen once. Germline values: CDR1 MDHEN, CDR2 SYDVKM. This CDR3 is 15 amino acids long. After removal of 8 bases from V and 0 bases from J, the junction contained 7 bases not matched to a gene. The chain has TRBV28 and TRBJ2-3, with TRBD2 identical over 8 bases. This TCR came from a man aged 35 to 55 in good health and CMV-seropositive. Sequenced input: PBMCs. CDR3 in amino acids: CASARGEESTDTQYF. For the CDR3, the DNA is TGTGCCAGCGCGCGGGGGGAGGAAAGCACAGATACGCAGTATTTT.